This T cell receptor beta chain was sequenced during a study of graft-versus-host responses after intestinal transplantation. V was cut by 3 bases and J by 9 bases, with 17 bases left in between. This CDR3 has 14 amino acids. Germline-derived CDR1 and CDR2 are LNHDA and SQIVND (reference sequence). General study results and limits: Recipient-marrow GvH clones were detected, some having first appeared in ileum or blood.

Profiling relied on immunoSEQ multiplex PCR, and the TCRdb table lists in-frame clones only, not all of them. Of tens of thousands of clones in the sample, 90% to 95% were seen once. As concerns this clone: Its matching antigen is unknown.

The sequence was obtained from a human donor who was the organ donor for an intestinal transplant. This specimen was unstimulated CD4+ T cells sorted from spleen or lymph node cells, taken before transplant. This sequence joins TRBV19 and TRBJ1-2, with D tentatively TRBD1 (5 bases). This CDR3 is CASSISESGSSYTF. CDR3 DNA sequence: TGTGCCAGTAGTATCAGTGAGTCAGGGAGTAGCTACACCTTC.